One and the same sample provided the 13 T cell receptor beta chains below, sequenced in a study of shared clonotypes between healthy human individuals. The data were produced by immunoSEQ multiplex PCR, yet TCRdb's version contains in-frame clones alone and is incomplete. The data hold about 1 million clones, with about 77% observed a single time. Sequencing was done on a sample of memory CD4+ T cells sorted from blood. Noted subset: CD45RA-negative fraction. Receptors were obtained from a man aged 18-30 years in good health.

The rearrangement uses TRBV28 and TRBJ1-6, with 7 bases aligning to TRBD1. Losses at the gene ends were 5 bases for V and 10 bases for J; bases not matched to a gene: 17. The germline V gene encodes CDR1 MDHEN and CDR2 SYDVKM. This CDR3 spans 17 amino acids. The CDR3 region has the DNA TGTGCCAGCAGTCTACAAAATTGGGACAGCGGAAAGTCACCCCTCCACTTT. It is translated as CASSLQNWDSGKSPLHF.

The chain couples TRBV14 to TRBJ2-5; D uncertain. Looked up from germline, CDR1 is SGHDN and CDR2 is FVKESK. There are 15 residues in the CDR3. Between the trimmed V and J ends, which lost 1 base and 3 bases, there was a span of 12 bases. The CDR3 bases are TGTGCCAGCAGCCAAGCAAGCCTGCTTAAAGAGACCCAGTACTTC. It codes for CASSQASLLKETQYF.

This rearrangement joins TRBV5-8 to TRBJ1-2, with D perhaps TRBD1 (6 bases). The CDR3 runs 13 residues. Per the germline V gene, CDR1 is SGHTS and CDR2 is YDEGEE. The V end was cut by 4 bases, the J end by 2 bases, with 9 bases between. The CDR3 DNA sequence: TGTGCCAGCAGCGTGGGACACAACTATGGCTACACCTTC. Its translation is CASSVGHNYGYTF.

This clone was seen just once. The chain uses TRBV19 and TRBJ1-3; a weak D match, TRBD1 (6 bases). The germline gives CDR1 LNHDA, CDR2 SQIVND (reference sequence). The length of the CDR3 is 14 residues. The germline V and J ends were trimmed by 4 bases and 4 bases, with 11 bases remaining between them. CDR3 in amino acids: CASSTTGKGNTIYF. CDR3 nucleotide sequence: TGTGCCAGTAGTACAACAGGGAAAGGAAACACCATATATTTT.

This clone was picked up one time. The J gene is TRBJ1-2, the V gene TRBV4-1; TRBD1 agrees at 9 bases. From germline, CDR1 is MGHRA and CDR2 YSYEKL. The CDR3 runs 17 residues. Trimming removed 4 bases from V and 0 bases from J; junction bases left unmatched: 9. The DNA of the CDR3 is TGCGCCAGCAGCCCCACAGGGGGCGCAGGGACTAACTATGGCTACACCTTC. This gives the protein CASSPTGGAGTNYGYTF.

This chain uses TRBV4-1 with TRBJ2-2; perhaps D is TRBD1 or TRBD2 (7 bases each). The CDR3 contains 14 residues. CDR1 is MGHRA, CDR2 YSYEKL, per germline. The V end lost 8 bases, the J end lost 5 bases, and 15 bases lay between the germline ends. The chain's CDR3 is CASRRQGGTGELFF. CDR3 nucleotides: TGCGCCAGCCGACGACAGGGAGGGACCGGGGAGCTGTTTTTT.

As to this clone: The identical CDR3 is also encoded by other nucleotide sequences in the sample. CDR3 amino acids: CASSPGSYNEQFF. As DNA, the CDR3 is TGTGCCAGCTCACCGGGCAGCTACAATGAGCAGTTCTTC. This chain joins TRBV18 and TRBJ2-1; D remains ambiguous. Germline V lookup: CDR1 KGHSH, CDR2 LQKENI. The CDR3 covers 13 residues. V lost 3 bases and J 3 bases, leaving 6 bases between the germline ends. Full variable domain (rest looked up from reference TRBV18 and TRBJ2-1): NAGVMQNPRHLVRRRGQEARLRCSPMKGHSHVYWYRQLPEEGLKFMVYLQKENIIDESGMPKERFSAEFPKEGPSILRIQQVVRGDSAAYFCASSPGSYNEQFFGPGTRLTVL.

This clone was observed a few times. The gene calls are TRBV30 and TRBJ1-2; D not certain. The CDR3 spans 12 residues. Germline V gives CDR1 GTSNPN, CDR2 SVGIG (reference sequence). V was clipped by 1 base and J by 8 bases, with 11 bases between them. CDR3 sequence: CAWSGGRPGYTF. The DNA for the CDR3 is TGTGCCTGGAGTGGTGGCAGGCCGGGCTACACCTTC.

V and J are TRBV10-1 and TRBJ2-3; D unresolved. Germline CDR1 reads WNHNN; CDR2 reads SYGVQD (reference sequence). This CDR3 contains 14 residues. V lost 4 bases, J lost 4 bases, and 12 bases lay in between. The CDR3 reads CASSVGLIADTQYF. In DNA form, the CDR3 reads TGCGCCAGCAGTGTCGGGCTGATCGCAGATACGCAGTATTTT.

V and J are TRBV10-3 and TRBJ2-3; 7 bases line up with TRBD2. The CDR3 consists of 15 residues. The ends lost 2 bases at V and 8 bases at J; junction bases unmatched: 10. CDR1 is ENHRY, CDR2 SYGVKD, per germline. CDR3 sequence: CAISEGSGATGTQYF. The CDR3 nucleotides are TGTGCCATCAGTGAGGGGAGCGGGGCTACGGGTACGCAGTATTTT.

This clone was detected a few times. Other DNA sequences within the sample encode an identical CDR3. V is TRBV11-2 and J is TRBJ2-3; no reliable D call. Germline values: CDR1 SGHAT, CDR2 FQNNGV. The V gene lost 5 bases and the J gene lost 2 bases, with 5 bases spanning the gap. The CDR3 covers 12 residues. The CDR3 DNA sequence: TGTGCCAGCAGCCGATACACAGATACGCAGTATTTT. Translated, it gives CASSRYTDTQYF.

The chain combines TRBV6-5 with TRBJ1-3; D is unresolved. The CDR3 extends over 15 amino acids. The germline V and J ends were trimmed by 3 bases and 0 bases, with 9 bases remaining between them. Germline loops: CDR1 MNHEY, CDR2 SVGAGI. The CDR3 DNA is TGTGCCAGCAGTTATTCGGTTAGCTCTGGAAACACCATATATTTT. Translated: CASSYSVSSGNTIYF.

This clone occurred once. The chain uses TRBV7-8 and TRBJ1-1; TRBD1 matches 8 bases. The CDR3 sequence is 15 residues long. V lost 5 bases to trimming and J lost 2 bases; unmatched junction nucleotides: 7. The germline CDR1 and CDR2 sequences are SGHVS and FQNEAQ. The CDR3 region is CASSRPGTGNTEAFF. DNA for the CDR3: TGTGCCAGCAGCCGTCCCGGGACAGGAAACACTGAAGCTTTCTTT.